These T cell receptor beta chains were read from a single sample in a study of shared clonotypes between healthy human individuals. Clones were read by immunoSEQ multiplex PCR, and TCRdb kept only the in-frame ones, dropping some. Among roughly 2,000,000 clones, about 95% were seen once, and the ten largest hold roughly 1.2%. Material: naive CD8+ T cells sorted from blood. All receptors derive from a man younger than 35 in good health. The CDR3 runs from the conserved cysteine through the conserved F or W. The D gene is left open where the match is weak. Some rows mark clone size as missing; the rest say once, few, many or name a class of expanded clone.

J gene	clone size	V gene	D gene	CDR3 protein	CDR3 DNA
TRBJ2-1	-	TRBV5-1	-	CASSLVDSNEQFF	TGCGCCAGCAGCTTGGTCGACTCCAATGAGCAGTTCTTC
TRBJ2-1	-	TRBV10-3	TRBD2	CAISGTSGRPSSYNEQFF	TGTGCCATCAGTGGGACTAGCGGGAGGCCAAGCTCCTACAATGAGCAGTTCTTC
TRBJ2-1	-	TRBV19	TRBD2	CATSRAGEGNEQFF	TGTGCCACCTCAAGGGCGGGAGAAGGTAATGAGCAGTTCTTC
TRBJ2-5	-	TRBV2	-	CASSPIRETQYF	TGTGCCAGCAGTCCGATACGGGAGACCCAGTACTTC
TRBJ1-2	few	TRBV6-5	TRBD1	CASTASTGTYGYTF	TGTGCCAGCACCGCATCGACAGGGACCTATGGCTACACCTTC
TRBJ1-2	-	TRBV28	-	CASDTGPVGGYTF	TGTGCCAGCGATACGGGCCCCGTTGGTGGCTACACCTTC
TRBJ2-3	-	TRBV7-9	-	CASSFLEGIGADTQYF	TGTGCCAGCAGCTTCTTGGAAGGGATAGGCGCAGATACGCAGTATTTT
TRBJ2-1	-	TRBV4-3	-	CASSQYRPGSSYNEQFF	TGCGCCAGCAGCCAATACCGGCCAGGGAGCTCCTACAATGAGCAGTTCTTC
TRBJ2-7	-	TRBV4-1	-	CASSPDPTYEQYF	TGCGCCAGCAGCCCGGACCCTACCTACGAGCAGTACTTC
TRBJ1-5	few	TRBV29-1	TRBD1	CSVALQGAQHF	TGCAGCGTTGCCCTTCAGGGGGCACAGCATTTT
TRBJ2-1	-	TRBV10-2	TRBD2	CASTGLAGGYEQFF	TGCGCCAGCACGGGACTAGCGGGGGGCTATGAGCAGTTCTTC
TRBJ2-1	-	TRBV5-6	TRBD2	CASSLASGIGAYNEQFF	TGTGCCAGCAGCTTGGCTAGCGGAATTGGGGCCTACAATGAGCAGTTCTTC
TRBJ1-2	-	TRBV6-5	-	CASSYYDFSGYTF	TGTGCCAGCAGTTACTACGACTTCTCTGGCTACACCTTC
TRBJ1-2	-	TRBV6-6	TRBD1	CASLDRNYGYTF	TGTGCCAGCCTGGACAGGAACTATGGCTACACCTTC
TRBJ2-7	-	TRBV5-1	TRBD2	CASSTGTSGRFSYEQYF	TGCGCCAGCAGCACGGGGACTAGCGGGAGGTTCTCCTACGAGCAGTACTTC
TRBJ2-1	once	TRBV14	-	CASSPGATPEDEQFF	TGTGCCAGCAGCCCGGGGGCCACCCCCGAGGATGAGCAGTTCTTC
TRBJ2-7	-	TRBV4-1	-	CASSQGGPLQVASYEQYF	TGCGCCAGCAGCCAAGGGGGGCCTTTGCAGGTCGCCTCCTACGAGCAGTACTTC
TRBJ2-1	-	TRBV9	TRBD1	CASSGLQGASYNEQFF	TGTGCCAGCAGCGGACTACAGGGGGCTTCCTACAATGAGCAGTTCTTC
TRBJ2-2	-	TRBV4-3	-	CASSQDGASTGELFF	TGCGCCAGCAGCCAAGATGGGGCGAGCACCGGGGAGCTGTTTTTT
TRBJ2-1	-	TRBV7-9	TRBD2	CASSLTSGTSGAQEQFF	TGTGCCAGCAGCCTTACCAGCGGGACTAGCGGGGCCCAGGAGCAGTTCTTC
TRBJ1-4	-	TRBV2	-	CASSDWASNEKLFF	TGTGCCAGCAGTGATTGGGCGTCTAATGAAAAACTGTTTTTT
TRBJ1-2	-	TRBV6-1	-	CASGGSSGYTF	TGTGCCAGCGGAGGGTCATCTGGCTACACCTTC
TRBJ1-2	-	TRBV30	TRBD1	CALNRGLGYTF	TGTGCCTTGAACAGGGGATTGGGCTACACCTTC